A selection of T cell receptor beta chains follows, all from one sample in a study of shared clonotypes between healthy human individuals. Sequenced by immunoSEQ multiplex PCR; TCRdb stores in-frame clones only, minus some. This table holds more than 2 million clones, around 96% found once. Material: naive CD8+ T cells sorted from blood. Source of these receptors: a young man in good health. Each CDR3 is given with its conserved first and last residue. The order of the fields is V gene, J gene, D gene, clone size, CDR3 DNA, CDR3 protein. The D gene is left open where the match is weak. Where a row states a size, it is once, few, many or the class of an expanded clone; other rows omit it.

TRBV4-3,TRBJ2-7,TRBD2,-,TGCGCCAGCAGCCAAGATCTCCGACTAGCGGGAGGGCCGGGTTACGAGCAGTACTTC,CASSQDLRLAGGPGYEQYF
TRBV5-1,TRBJ2-3,TRBD2,-,TGCGCCAGCAGCTTGGAAACGGCGGGAGGGTCAGATACGCAGTATTTT,CASSLETAGGSDTQYF
TRBV6-6,TRBJ1-2,TRBD1,-,TGTGCCAGCACCCGTCAGGGGGGGTCTAACTATGGCTACACCTTC,CASTRQGGSNYGYTF
TRBV27,TRBJ2-7,TRBD2,-,TGTGCCAGCAATTTTGTGGGAGGGAACTACGAGCAGTACTTC,CASNFVGGNYEQYF
TRBV7-9,TRBJ2-7,-,-,TGTGCCAGCAGCTTTCCGACGGGGGTAGAGCAGTACTTC,CASSFPTGVEQYF
TRBV27,TRBJ2-3,-,-,TGTGCCAGCAGCCTCGTAGGAGGTTTCACAGATACGCAGTATTTT,CASSLVGGFTDTQYF
TRBV7-2,TRBJ2-1,TRBD2,-,TGTGCCAGCAGCTTAACATGGCTAGCGGAGACCCTTTACAATGAGCAGTTCTTC,CASSLTWLAETLYNEQFF
TRBV7-9,TRBJ2-7,-,-,TGTGCCAGCAGTTTAGGGCCGGAGCAGTACTTC,CASSLGPEQYF
TRBV28,TRBJ1-2,TRBD1,-,TGTGCCAGCAGTTTCCCCGGGACAGAGTACCACTATGGCTACACCTTC,CASSFPGTEYHYGYTF
TRBV6-5,TRBJ2-1,-,-,TGTGCCAGCAGTTACTACCGGGATCAGCGGGATGAGCAGTTCTTC,CASSYYRDQRDEQFF
TRBV27,TRBJ2-6,TRBD1,-,TGTGCCAGCAGGCCTCAGGGGGCTGGGGCCAACGTCCTGACTTTC,CASRPQGAGANVLTF
TRBV2,TRBJ1-2,-,-,TGTGCCAGCAGGACCAGAGGCGGCTTGGGGGATGGCTACACCTTC,CASRTRGGLGDGYTF
TRBV6-6,TRBJ2-3,TRBD2,once,TGTGCCAGCAGTTACCAGCGGGAGAAAGATACGCAGTATTTT,CASSYQREKDTQYF
TRBV19,TRBJ1-6,-,-,TGTGCCAGTAGTACATCACTGACAGGCACCCTCCACTTT,CASSTSLTGTLHF
TRBV5-6,TRBJ2-7,TRBD1,-,TGTGCCAGCAGCTCGGCCGTAGGACAGGGGTTGGCCTACGAGCAGTACTTC,CASSSAVGQGLAYEQYF
TRBV10-3,TRBJ2-7,TRBD1,once,TGTGCCATCAGTGAGCCGGGACAGGGAAGCGAGCAGTACTTC,CAISEPGQGSEQYF
TRBV6-4,TRBJ1-2,TRBD1,-,TGTGCCAGCAGTGAACAGTGGGCAGGGGGATATGGCTACACCTTC,CASSEQWAGGYGYTF
TRBV28,TRBJ2-5,-,once,TGTGCCAGCAGTATTGAACTCGCCGGGAATCAAGAGACCCAGTACTTC,CASSIELAGNQETQYF
TRBV9,TRBJ2-5,-,few,TGTGCCAGCAGCGTAGGTCAGCAAGAGACCCAGTACTTC,CASSVGQQETQYF
TRBV11-2,TRBJ2-7,-,-,TGTGCCAGCAGCTTAGGGGAGGCCCTCTCCTACGAGCAGTACTTC,CASSLGEALSYEQYF
TRBV27,TRBJ1-1,TRBD1,-,TGTGCCAGCAGACAGGGGCGCACTGAAGCTTTCTTT,CASRQGRTEAFF
TRBV11-3,TRBJ2-3,-,-,TGTGCCAGCAGCTTGGAGGGCACAGATACGCAGTATTTT,CASSLEGTDTQYF